This T cell receptor beta chain was obtained from a study of blood T cell repertoires in COVID-19. Germline V gene sequence: CDR1 LNHNV, CDR2 YYDKDF (reference sequence). The CDR3 is made up of 18 amino acids. Trimming took 0 bases from V and 6 from J; bases not matched to a gene: 11. Generated by immunoSEQ multiplex PCR, the TCRdb table keeps only in-frame clones and is missing some. The data contain over 200,000 clones, about 94% of them singletons. Seattle-derived patients entered the study during active infection and were followed longitudinally. The source of this sequence is a man between 60 and 70 years old with COVID-19, enrolled during active disease. The sequenced material came from peripheral blood. The V gene is TRBV15, the J gene TRBJ2-5, with 12 bases aligning to TRBD2. CDR3 bases: TGTGCCACCAGCAGAGATCGGCTAGCGGGGGGGCCTGAGAAGACCCAGTACTTC. Its translation is CATSRDRLAGGPEKTQYF.